This T cell receptor beta chain came from a study of T cells in localized non-small cell lung cancer. General study findings and limits: Higher blood T cell density went with longer overall survival. When the top 100 tumor clones were examined, a median around 61 of them also appeared in the adjacent lung, which was paired and uninvolved. Since sequencing was restricted to only one region of the tumor, intratumor heterogeneity remains a possibility. T cell clonality was highest in uninvolved adjacent lung, above tumor.

Profiled with immunoSEQ multiplex PCR; TCRdb holds only in-frame clones, not every one. Among over 25,000 clones listed, approximately 90% were seen once. On this clone itself: As yet, its antigen is unknown.

Per the germline V gene, CDR1 is GTSNPN and CDR2 is SVGIG (reference sequence). CDR3 size: 11 residues. This chain joins TRBV30 and TRBJ1-1; D gene ambiguous. Sequenced here: peripheral blood, sampled before any cancer treatment. The TCR sequence derives from a male donor older than 55 with stage I lung adenocarcinoma. The CDR3 bases are TGTGCGAAGGAGGTGCGTACTGAAGCTTTCTTT. It yields the protein CAKEVRTEAFF.